What follows are 10 T cell receptor beta chains derived from one specimen sequenced in a study of cytomegalovirus exposure and HLA in healthy donors. Primers: 60 Vbeta forward and 13 Jbeta reverse. Here immunoSEQ multiplex PCR was the method, and the copy in TCRdb shows in-frame clones only, minus some. Of approximately 100,000 clones in the sample, more than 60% are singletons; the top ten hold roughly 2.5%. Sequencing input: PBMCs. The receptors here all came from a middle-aged man in good health and CMV-seronegative.

J is TRBJ2-7 and V is TRBV5-1; tentatively, D is TRBD1 (6 bases). Germline V lookup: CDR1 SGHRS, CDR2 YFSETQ. The CDR3 runs to 18 residues. Deletions cut 0 bases from V and 1 base from J, with 20 bases between. Written as DNA, the CDR3 is TGCGCCAGCAGCTTGGCCGACAGGACCAGAGGGGATTCCTACGAGCAGTACTTC. It codes for CASSLADRTRGDSYEQYF.

CDR3 sequence reads: CATLLTGGAYGYTF. CDR3 DNA sequence: TGTGCCACCCTACTAACCGGGGGGGCCTATGGCTACACCTTC. The chain combines TRBV5-6 with TRBJ1-2, with D perhaps matching TRBD1 (6 bases). Per the germline V gene, CDR1 is SGHDT and CDR2 is YYEEEE. The CDR3 is 14 residues long. V was clipped by 9 bases and J by 4 bases, with 19 bases between them. Variable domain in full (rest from reference TRBV5-6 and TRBJ1-2): DAGVTQSPTHLIKTRGQQVTLRCSPKSGHDTVSWYQQALGQGPQFIFQYYEEEERQRGNFPDRFSGHQFPNYSSELNVNALLLGDSALYLCATLLTGGAYGYTFGSGTRLTVV.

The chain couples TRBV11-2 to TRBJ2-5; D gene unclear. The CDR3 length is 12 residues. Germline V lookup: CDR1 SGHAT, CDR2 FQNNGV. V lost 4 bases and J lost 1, with 4 bases in between. The DNA for the CDR3 is TGTGCCAGCAGCTCTAGCCAAGAGACCCAGTACTTC. Protein sequence: CASSSSQETQYF. The variable domain in full, with the rest retrieved from reference TRBV11-2 and TRBJ2-5, is EAGVAQSPRYKIIEKRQSVAFWCNPISGHATLYWYQQILGQGPKLLIQFQNNGVVDDSQLPKDRFSAERLKGVDSTLKIQPAKLEDSAVYLCASSSSQETQYFGPGTRLLVL.

This chain joins TRBV7-6 and TRBJ2-5; D is perhaps TRBD1 (6 bases). V lost 5 bases to trimming and J lost 4 bases, with 17 bases between them. The V gene's germline CDR1 is SGHVS and CDR2 FNYEAQ. The CDR3 extends over 15 amino acids. The chain's CDR3 is CASSPSGVKGETQYF. The CDR3 DNA sequence: TGTGCCAGCAGCCCGTCAGGGGTTAAGGGAGAGACCCAGTACTTC.

J is TRBJ2-3 and V is TRBV11-3, with 14 bases aligning to TRBD2. CDR3 size: 19 residues. With V trimmed by 4 bases and J by 5 bases, 14 bases remained unmatched. Per germline, CDR1 SGHNT and CDR2 YENEEA. The CDR3 protein is CASSSTHRTSGGHGDTQYF. CDR3 DNA: TGTGCCAGCAGCTCGACCCATCGGACTAGCGGGGGGCACGGAGATACGCAGTATTTT.

This chain links TRBV7-6 with TRBJ1-5; TRBD1 is a possible D gene (5 bases). This CDR3 is built from 15 residues. The germline V gene encodes CDR1 SGHVS and CDR2 FNYEAQ. V lost 1 base and J 5 bases, leaving 12 bases between the germline ends. The CDR3 coding sequence is TGTGCCAGCAGCTTAGAGGCAGGGCCGGATCAGCCCCAGCATTTT. Protein sequence: CASSLEAGPDQPQHF.

This clone appeared a single time. The chain links TRBV5-6 to TRBJ1-1, with TRBD1 matching over 7 bases. The CDR3 has 19 amino acids. The trim removed 4 bases at V and 0 bases at J, leaving 18 bases unmatched. Germline lookup yields CDR1 SGHDT and CDR2 YYEEEE. CDR3 protein: CASSGARTGTLGLNTEAFF. CDR3 sequence (DNA): TGTGCCAGCAGCGGGGCTAGGACAGGCACTTTGGGCTTGAACACTGAAGCTTTCTTT. The full variable domain, its missing parts supplied by reference TRBV5-6 and TRBJ1-1, is DAGVTQSPTHLIKTRGQQVTLRCSPKSGHDTVSWYQQALGQGPQFIFQYYEEEERQRGNFPDRFSGHQFPNYSSELNVNALLLGDSALYLCASSGARTGTLGLNTEAFFGQGTRLTVV.

The chain uses TRBV19 and TRBJ2-1; 8 nucleotides agree with TRBD2. This CDR3 region has 15 residues. V lost 3 bases and J lost 7; bases outside the gene matches: 8. In germline, CDR1 is LNHDA, CDR2 SQIVND (reference sequence). The CDR3 DNA reads TGTGCCAGTAGTATGCCCAGCGGGGGTAAAAATGAGCAGTTCTTC. Encoded protein: CASSMPSGGKNEQFF.

The chain is built from TRBV9 and TRBJ1-3; D unresolved. CDR1 and CDR2 from the germline V gene are SGDLS and YYNGEE. The CDR3 runs 18 residues. V was pared by 0 bases and J by 3 bases, with 19 bases between. This CDR3 reads CASSVGRESGRLGNTIYF. Written as DNA, the CDR3 is TGTGCCAGCAGCGTAGGACGGGAATCGGGTAGGCTTGGAAACACCATATATTTT.

This chain joins TRBV28 and TRBJ1-5; no firm D call. The germline V gene has CDR1 MDHEN and CDR2 SYDVKM. This CDR3 region has 17 residues. With 2 bases removed from V and 3 bases from J, the gap between germline ends came to 17 bases. The CDR3 DNA is TGTGCCAGCAGTTTAGACCGACTGTCAGACCCCAATCAGCCCCAGCATTTT. Its protein is CASSLDRLSDPNQPQHF.